Sequencing of this T cell receptor (beta chain) was carried out in a study of blood T cell repertoires in COVID-19. Study-level information: T cells, B-cell-depleted T cells, or PBMCs provided the cDNA or gDNA that served as material.

Authors' analysis steps: Amplified reference gene primers provided the basis for estimating nucleated cell counts. TCRdb's table, derived via immunoSEQ multiplex PCR, lists solely in-frame clones and lacks some. V, J and clone size were drawn from that table, and D and trimming were deduced from the DNA. Of hundreds of thousands of clones listed, approximately 86% are singletons. V trimming: 0 bases; J trimming: 8 bases; junction bases outside the gene matches: 9. CDR1 is GTSNPN and CDR2 is SVGIG in the germline V gene (reference sequence). The CDR3 has 16 residues. The receptor was derived from a woman aged 30 to 39 who had recovered from COVID-19. V gene TRBV30 combines with J gene TRBJ2-2, with TRBD1 identical over 10 bases. The sample was peripheral blood. CDR3 residues: CAWSVQRTGGLGELFF. CDR3 DNA sequence: TGTGCCTGGAGTGTACAACGGACAGGGGGTCTTGGGGAGCTGTTTTTT.